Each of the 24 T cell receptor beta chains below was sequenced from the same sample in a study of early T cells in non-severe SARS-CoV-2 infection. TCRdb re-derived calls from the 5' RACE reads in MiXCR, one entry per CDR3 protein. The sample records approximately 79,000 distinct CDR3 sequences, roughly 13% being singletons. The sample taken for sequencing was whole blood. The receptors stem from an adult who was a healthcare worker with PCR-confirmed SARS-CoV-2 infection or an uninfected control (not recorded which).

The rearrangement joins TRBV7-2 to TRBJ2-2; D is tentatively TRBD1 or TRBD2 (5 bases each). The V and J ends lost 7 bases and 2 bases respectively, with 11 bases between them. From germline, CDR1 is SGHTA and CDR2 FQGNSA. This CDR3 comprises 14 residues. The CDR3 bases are TGTGCCAGCAACCATGGGGGAAACACCGGGGAGCTGTTTTTT. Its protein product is CASNHGGNTGELFF.

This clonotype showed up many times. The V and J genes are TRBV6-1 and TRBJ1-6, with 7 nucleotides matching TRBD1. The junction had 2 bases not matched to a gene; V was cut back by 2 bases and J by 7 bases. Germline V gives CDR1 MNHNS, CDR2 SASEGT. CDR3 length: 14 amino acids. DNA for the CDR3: TGTGCCAGCAGTGAACAGGGGGAAAATTCACCCCTCCACTTT. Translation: CASSEQGENSPLHF.

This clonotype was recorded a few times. Here the CDR3 reads CASSSWDRVTDTQYF. Written as DNA, the CDR3 is TGTGCCAGCAGCTCGTGGGACAGGGTAACAGATACGCAGTATTTT. The chain carries TRBV9 and TRBJ2-3, with 9 bases lining up with TRBD1. After removal of 4 bases from V and 3 bases from J, the junction contained 6 bases not matched to a gene. Germline V gene data show CDR1 as SGDLS and CDR2 as YYNGEE. The CDR3 extends over 15 amino acids.

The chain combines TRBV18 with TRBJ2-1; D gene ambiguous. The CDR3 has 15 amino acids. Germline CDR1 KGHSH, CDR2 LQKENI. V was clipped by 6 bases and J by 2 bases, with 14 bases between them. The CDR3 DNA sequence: TGTGCCAGCTCTCCTTCCCTTTATACCTACAATGAGCAGTTCTTC. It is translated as CASSPSLYTYNEQFF. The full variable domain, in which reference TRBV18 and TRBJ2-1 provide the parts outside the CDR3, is NAGVMQNPRHLVRRRGQEARLRCSPMKGHSHVYWYRQLPEEGLKFMVYLQKENIIDESGMPKERFSAEFPKEGPSILRIQQVVRGDSAAYFCASSPSLYTYNEQFFGPGTRLTVL.

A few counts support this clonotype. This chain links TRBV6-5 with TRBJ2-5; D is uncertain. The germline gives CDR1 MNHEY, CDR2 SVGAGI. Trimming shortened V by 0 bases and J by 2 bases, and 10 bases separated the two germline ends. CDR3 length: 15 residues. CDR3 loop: CASSYSIGPQETQYF. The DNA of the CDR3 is TGTGCCAGCAGTTACTCGATAGGCCCTCAAGAGACCCAGTACTTC.

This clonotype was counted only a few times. CDR3 bases: TGTGCCAGCAGCTCACAGAGGGCTTGGGAGCAGTTCTTC. Encoded protein: CASSSQRAWEQFF. The rearrangement uses TRBV7-9 and TRBJ2-1; possible D gene TRBD2, 5 bases. This CDR3 comprises 13 residues. Trimming cost V 4 bases and J 10 bases, with 14 bases left between them. Germline CDR1 reads SEHNR; CDR2 reads FQNEAQ (reference sequence).

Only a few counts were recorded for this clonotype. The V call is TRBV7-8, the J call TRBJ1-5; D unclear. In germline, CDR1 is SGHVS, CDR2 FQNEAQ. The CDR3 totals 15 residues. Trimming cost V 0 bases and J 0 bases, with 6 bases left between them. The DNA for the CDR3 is TGTGCCAGCAGCTTAGCGCTGTTTAGCAATCAGCCCCAGCATTTT. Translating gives CASSLALFSNQPQHF.

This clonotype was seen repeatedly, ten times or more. CDR3 coding DNA: TGTGCCACCAGCAGAGGGGGAACAGAACCCTACGAGCAGTACTTC. As protein: CATSRGGTEPYEQYF. The J gene is TRBJ2-7, the V gene TRBV15; the D is unclear. The V gene lost 1 base and the J gene lost 2 bases, with 12 bases spanning the gap. Germline loops: CDR1 LNHNV, CDR2 YYDKDF (reference sequence). The CDR3 is made up of 15 amino acids. Combining the CDR3 with reference TRBV15 and TRBJ2-7 gives the whole variable domain DAMVIQNPRYQVTQFGKPVTLSCSQTLNHNVMYWYQQKSSQAPKLLFHYYDKDFNNEADTPDNFQSRRPNTSFCFLDIRSPGLGDTAMYLCATSRGGTEPYEQYFGPGTRLTVT.

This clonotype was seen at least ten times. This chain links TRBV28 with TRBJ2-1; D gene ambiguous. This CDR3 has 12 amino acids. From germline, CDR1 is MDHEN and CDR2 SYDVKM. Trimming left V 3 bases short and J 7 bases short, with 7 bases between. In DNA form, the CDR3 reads TGTGCCAGCAGTTTCCGGCTGAATGAGCAGTTCTTC. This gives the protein CASSFRLNEQFF.

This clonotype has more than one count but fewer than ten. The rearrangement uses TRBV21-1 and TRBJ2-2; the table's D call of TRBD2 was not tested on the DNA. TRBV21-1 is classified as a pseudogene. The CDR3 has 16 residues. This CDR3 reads CASSAPGLAPWRELFF. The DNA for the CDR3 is TGTGCCAGCAGCGCCCCGGGGCTAGCCCCTTGGAGGGAGCTGTTTTTT.

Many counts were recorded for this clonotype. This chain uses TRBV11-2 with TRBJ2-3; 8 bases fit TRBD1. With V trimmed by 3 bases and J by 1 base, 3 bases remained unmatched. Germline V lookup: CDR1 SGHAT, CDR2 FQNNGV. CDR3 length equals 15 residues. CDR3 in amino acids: CASSFRDRRTDTQYF. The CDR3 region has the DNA TGTGCCAGCAGCTTCCGGGACAGGCGCACAGATACGCAGTATTTT.

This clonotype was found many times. CDR3 protein: CASALVYPYNEQFF. DNA for the CDR3: TGTGCCAGCGCCCTAGTATATCCCTACAATGAGCAGTTCTTC. This rearrangement joins TRBV6-5 to TRBJ2-1; D gene ambiguous. Germline-derived CDR1 and CDR2 are MNHEY and SVGAGI. V was shortened by 8 bases and J by 2 bases, with 13 bases between the two germline ends. The CDR3 runs to 14 residues.

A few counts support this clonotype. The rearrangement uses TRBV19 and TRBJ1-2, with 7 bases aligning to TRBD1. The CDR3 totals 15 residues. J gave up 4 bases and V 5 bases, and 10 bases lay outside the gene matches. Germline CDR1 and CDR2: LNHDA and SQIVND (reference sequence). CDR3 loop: CASSVRGQKPYGYTF. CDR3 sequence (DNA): TGTGCCAGTAGTGTAAGGGGACAGAAACCCTATGGCTACACCTTC.

The CDR3 bases are TGTGCCAGCAGTACCTTAGCGGTATCCTACAATGAGCAGTTCTTC. Residues: CASSTLAVSYNEQFF. The V gene is TRBV6-2 or TRBV6-3, the J gene TRBJ2-1; TRBD2 is a possible D gene (6 bases). Germline-derived CDR1 and CDR2 are MNHEY and SVGEGT. CDR3 length: 15 amino acids. Between the trimmed V and J ends, which lost 5 bases and 1 base, there was a span of 12 bases.

CDR3 in amino acids: CASSLISYEQYF. The CDR3 DNA reads as TGTGCCAGCAGCTTAATTTCCTACGAGCAGTACTTC. This chain uses TRBV7-9 with TRBJ2-7; D gene unclear. The germline CDR1 and CDR2 sequences are SEHNR and FQNEAQ (reference sequence). Trimming stripped 2 bases from V and 1 base from J, with 3 bases between. This CDR3 is 12 amino acids long.

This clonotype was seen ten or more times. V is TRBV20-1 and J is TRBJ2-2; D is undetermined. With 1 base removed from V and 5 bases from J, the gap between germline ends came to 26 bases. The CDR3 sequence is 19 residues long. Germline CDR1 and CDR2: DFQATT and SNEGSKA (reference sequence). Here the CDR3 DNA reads TGCAGTGCTAGAGTTAACGCAGGCGGAACCTCGAGGTGGACCGGGGAGCTGTTTTTT. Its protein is CSARVNAGGTSRWTGELFF.

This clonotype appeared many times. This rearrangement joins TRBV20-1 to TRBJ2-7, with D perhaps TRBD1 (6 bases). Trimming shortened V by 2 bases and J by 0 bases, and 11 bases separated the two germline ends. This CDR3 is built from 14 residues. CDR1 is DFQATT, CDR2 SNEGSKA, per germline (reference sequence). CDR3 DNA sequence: TGCAGTGCTAGACAAAGGACAGCCTCCTACGAGCAGTACTTC. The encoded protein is CSARQRTASYEQYF.

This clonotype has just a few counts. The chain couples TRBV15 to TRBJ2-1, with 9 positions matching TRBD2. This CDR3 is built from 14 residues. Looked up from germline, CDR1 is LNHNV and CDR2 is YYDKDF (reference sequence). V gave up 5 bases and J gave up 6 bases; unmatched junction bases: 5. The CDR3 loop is CATSVLAGINEQFF. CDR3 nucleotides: TGTGCCACCAGCGTCCTAGCGGGGATCAATGAGCAGTTCTTC.

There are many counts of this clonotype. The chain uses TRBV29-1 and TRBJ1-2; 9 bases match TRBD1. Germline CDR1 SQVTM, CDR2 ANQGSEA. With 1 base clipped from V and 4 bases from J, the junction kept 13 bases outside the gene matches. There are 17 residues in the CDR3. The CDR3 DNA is TGCAGCGTTGAAGCCGGGACAGGGTCCCACTTTATCTATGGCTACACCTTC. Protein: CSVEAGTGSHFIYGYTF.

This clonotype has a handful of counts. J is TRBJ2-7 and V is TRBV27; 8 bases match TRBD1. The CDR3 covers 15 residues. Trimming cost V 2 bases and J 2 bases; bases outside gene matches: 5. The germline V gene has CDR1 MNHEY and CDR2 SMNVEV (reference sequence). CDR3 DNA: TGTGCCAGCAGTTTAAAGCCACAGGGGGCCTACGAGCAGTACTTC. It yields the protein CASSLKPQGAYEQYF.

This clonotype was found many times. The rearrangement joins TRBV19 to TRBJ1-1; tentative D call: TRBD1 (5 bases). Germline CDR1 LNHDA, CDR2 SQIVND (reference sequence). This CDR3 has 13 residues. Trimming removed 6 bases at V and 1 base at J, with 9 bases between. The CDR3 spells CASRTGGNTEAFF. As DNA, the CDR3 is TGTGCCAGTAGAACAGGTGGGAACACTGAAGCTTTCTTT.

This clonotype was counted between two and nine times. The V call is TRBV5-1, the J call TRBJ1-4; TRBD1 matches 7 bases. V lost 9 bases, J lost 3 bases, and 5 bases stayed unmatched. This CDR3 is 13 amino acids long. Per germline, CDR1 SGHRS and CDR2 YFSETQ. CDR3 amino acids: CATRTGPNEKLFF. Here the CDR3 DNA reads TGCGCCACCCGGACAGGCCCTAATGAAAAACTGTTTTTT.

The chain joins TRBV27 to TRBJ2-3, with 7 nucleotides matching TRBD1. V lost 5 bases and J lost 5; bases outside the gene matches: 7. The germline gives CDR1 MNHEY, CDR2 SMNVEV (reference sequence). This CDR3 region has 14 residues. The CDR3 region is CASSTNRGEDTQYF. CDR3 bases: TGTGCCAGCAGTACCAACAGGGGAGAAGATACGCAGTATTTT.

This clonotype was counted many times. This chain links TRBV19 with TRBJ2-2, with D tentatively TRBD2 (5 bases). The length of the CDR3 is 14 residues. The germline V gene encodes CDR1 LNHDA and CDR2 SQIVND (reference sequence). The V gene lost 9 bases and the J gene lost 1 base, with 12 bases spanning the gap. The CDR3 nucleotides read TGTGCCAGCCGCCGGGCGGGGAACACCGGGGAGCTGTTTTTT. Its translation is CASRRAGNTGELFF. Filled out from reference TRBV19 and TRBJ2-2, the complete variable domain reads DGGITQSPKYLFRKEGQNVTLSCEQNLNHDAMYWYRQDPGQGLRLIYYSQIVNDFQKGDIAEGYSVSREKKESFPLTVTSAQKNPTAFYLCASRRAGNTGELFFGEGSRLTVL.